The 21 T cell receptor beta chains listed next were all sequenced from one sample in a study of blood T cell repertoires in COVID-19. The repertoire was sequenced with immunoSEQ multiplex PCR; TCRdb's copy has only in-frame clones and lacks some. The sample shows roughly 61,000 clones, under 80% of them seen only once. Sequences were obtained from PBMCs or T cells enriched from blood (not recorded which). The receptors here all came from a woman aged 55-70 years who had been exposed to COVID-19.

This clone has only a few counts. The rearrangement joins TRBV19 to TRBJ1-6; tentative D call: TRBD1 (5 bases). This CDR3 spans 14 amino acids. Trimming pared 5 bases from V and 7 bases from J, leaving 12 bases between. CDR1 and CDR2 (germline): LNHDA, SQIVND (reference sequence). In nucleotides, the CDR3 is TGTGCCAGTAGTCCCCGACAGTTGAATTCACCCCTCCACTTT. Protein product: CASSPRQLNSPLHF.

The CDR3 nucleotides are TGTGCCTGGAGTGGGGACAGAAGAGGGGCTGAAGCTTTCTTT. Its protein is CAWSGDRRGAEAFF. This chain connects TRBV30 to TRBJ1-1, with 7 bases fitting TRBD1. Germline CDR1 and CDR2: GTSNPN and SVGIG (reference sequence). Losses at the gene ends were 1 base for V and 6 bases for J; bases not matched to a gene: 8. The CDR3 length is 14 residues.

Only one count was recorded for this clone. This chain uses TRBV29-1 with TRBJ2-1; D remains ambiguous. The CDR3 spans 13 residues. Germline V gives CDR1 SQVTM, CDR2 ANQGSEA. Deletions cut 6 bases from V and 4 bases from J, with 13 bases between. The CDR3 spells CSVGLRKYNEQFF. CDR3 nucleotide sequence: TGCAGCGTCGGTCTAAGAAAGTACAATGAGCAGTTCTTC.

This clone was seen only once. The genes are TRBV7-8 and TRBJ1-6; no reliable D call. The germline gives CDR1 SGHVS, CDR2 FQNEAQ. Trimming took off 5 bases at V and 2 bases at J, with 13 bases between the two ends. CDR3 length equals 16 residues. The CDR3 is CASSPLAIPYNSPLHF. The CDR3 coding sequence is TGTGCCAGCAGCCCCCTGGCAATTCCCTATAATTCACCCCTCCACTTT.

The chain recombines TRBV5-1 with TRBJ1-1; D is unclear. Trimming removed 7 bases at V and 2 bases at J, with 18 bases between. There are 15 residues in the CDR3. CDR1 and CDR2 from the germline V gene are SGHRS and YFSETQ. In nucleotides, the CDR3 is TGCGCCAGCTACCTCGGAGAGCGCCTTAACACTGAAGCTTTCTTT. Amino acid sequence: CASYLGERLNTEAFF.

The genes are TRBV11-2 and TRBJ1-2; perhaps TRBD1 as D (5 bases). The CDR3 consists of 15 residues. The V and J ends lost 0 bases and 2 bases respectively, with 10 bases between them. Per the germline V gene, CDR1 is SGHAT and CDR2 is FQNNGV. CDR3 residues: CASSLDRVSNYGYTF. The CDR3 region has the DNA TGTGCCAGCAGCTTAGACAGGGTATCCAACTATGGCTACACCTTC.

The chain joins TRBV25-1 to TRBJ2-7, with 10 bases aligning to TRBD1. The J segment lost 0 bases and the V segment lost 7 bases, leaving 6 bases of the junction unmatched. Germline CDR1 reads MGHDK; CDR2 reads SYGVNS. This CDR3 region has 15 residues. DNA of the CDR3: TGTGCCAGCAAGCTGGGACAGGGGTCCTCCTACGAGCAGTACTTC. Translating gives CASKLGQGSSYEQYF.

Only one count was recorded for this clone. This sequence joins TRBV6-1 and TRBJ1-1; D call uncertain. The CDR3 totals 12 residues. Germline V gene data show CDR1 as MNHNS and CDR2 as SASEGT. Trimming removed 3 bases from V and 11 bases from J, with 13 bases in between. For the CDR3, the DNA is TGTGCCAGCAGTGACGACATTGGTACGGCTTTCTTT. It translates to CASSDDIGTAFF.

This clone was observed at least ten times. The junction shows a germline mismatch at one end, possibly a read error. The chain carries TRBV5-1 and TRBJ2-1, with TRBD1 as a possible D gene (6 bases). The CDR3 consists of 13 residues. CDR1 and CDR2 (germline): SGHRS, YFSETQ. The CDR3 nucleotides read TGCGCCAGCAGCTTAGCTTTGGGAAAGGGGGAGCTCTTC. This codes for CASSLALGKGELF.

This clone has a single count. The chain is built from TRBV27 and TRBJ2-7, with D possibly TRBD1 on 6 matching bases. In germline, CDR1 is MNHEY, CDR2 SMNVEV (reference sequence). V was cut by 7 bases and J by 4 bases, with 14 bases left in between. CDR3 length equals 13 residues. CDR3 DNA sequence: TGTGCCAGCAAGGAACAGGGTCCGTACGAGCAGTACTTC. It encodes CASKEQGPYEQYF.

The V call is TRBV11-2, the J call TRBJ2-7; maybe TRBD2 (6 bases). Germline CDR1 and CDR2: SGHAT and FQNNGV. The CDR3 sequence is 15 residues long. V was clipped by 6 bases and J by 6 bases, with 21 bases between them. The CDR3 here is CASRKSGQPKGEQYF. The CDR3 region has the DNA TGTGCCAGCAGGAAAAGCGGGCAGCCCAAGGGCGAGCAGTACTTC.

This clone was seen a handful of times. The V and J genes are TRBV7-2 and TRBJ2-3; D perhaps matches TRBD2 (5 bases). Trimming shortened V by 2 bases and J by 6 bases, and 15 bases separated the two germline ends. Germline CDR1 reads SGHTA; CDR2 reads FQGNSA. This CDR3 contains 15 residues. The CDR3 bases are TGTGCCAGCAGCTTAAGCGGTGGTACTGGGGATACGCAGTATTTT. Protein sequence: CASSLSGGTGDTQYF.

V usage is TRBV5-4 and J usage is TRBJ2-1; D not certain. The CDR3 spans 15 residues. The germline gives CDR1 SGHNT, CDR2 YYREEE (reference sequence). V was shortened by 2 bases and J by 0 bases, with 9 bases between the two germline ends. CDR3 nucleotide sequence: TGTGCCAGCAGCTTCTGGGCAAGCTCCTACAATGAGCAGTTCTTC. This encodes CASSFWASSYNEQFF.

This clone was counted between two and nine times. The chain couples TRBV29-1 to TRBJ1-2; TRBD1 might be the D (5 bases). V was shortened by 3 bases and J by 6 bases, with 23 bases between the two germline ends. This CDR3 has 16 amino acids. Germline values: CDR1 SQVTM, CDR2 ANQGSEA. CDR3 bases: TGCAGCGTTGAGATTGACCAGGGAACCCGCTACAATGGCTACACCTTC. It codes for CSVEIDQGTRYNGYTF.

The rearrangement uses TRBV5-8 and TRBJ1-5; the D gene is possibly TRBD1 (6 bases). The CDR3 is 15 residues long. Germline V lookup: CDR1 SGHTS, CDR2 YDEGEE. V lost 0 bases and J 1 base, leaving 8 bases between the germline ends. In DNA form, the CDR3 reads TGTGCCAGCAGCTTGGCGGGACACAGCAATCAGCCCCAGCATTTT. Encoded protein: CASSLAGHSNQPQHF.

The V call is TRBV11-3, the J call TRBJ1-1, with D perhaps TRBD1 (6 bases). The V end lost 0 bases, the J end lost 7 bases, and 9 bases lay between the germline ends. The CDR3 has 13 residues. CDR1 and CDR2 (germline): SGHNT, YENEEA. The CDR3 nucleotides are TGTGCCAGCAGCTTAGAGGGGGCAGATGAAGCTTTCTTT. Translated: CASSLEGADEAFF. The full variable domain, its missing parts supplied by reference TRBV11-3 and TRBJ1-1, is EAGVVQSPRYKIIEKKQPVAFWCNPISGHNTLYWYLQNLGQGPELLIRYENEEAVDDSQLPKDRFSAERLKGVDSTLKIQPAELGDSAVYLCASSLEGADEAFFGQGTRLTVV.

This sequence joins TRBV20-1 and TRBJ1-2; a possible D gene is TRBD1 (6 bases). The CDR3 consists of 12 residues. In germline, CDR1 is DFQATT, CDR2 SNEGSKA (reference sequence). Deletions cut 3 bases from V and 7 bases from J, with 12 bases between. The CDR3: CSASWGGIGYTF. The CDR3 DNA follows: TGCAGTGCTAGTTGGGGGGGCATTGGCTACACCTTC.

The genes are TRBV19 and TRBJ2-1, with 9 bases that match TRBD2. The ends lost 3 bases at V and 7 bases at J; junction bases unmatched: 13. Germline CDR1 is LNHDA and CDR2 is SQIVND (reference sequence). The CDR3 length is 17 residues. CDR3 sequence (DNA): TGTGCCAGTAGTATGGGGGGAAGCGGGAGGACGGGTAATGAGCAGTTCTTC. Its translation: CASSMGGSGRTGNEQFF.

The genes are TRBV7-2 and TRBJ2-1; the D gene is possibly TRBD2 (6 bases). V lost 2 bases to trimming and J lost 5 bases, with 10 bases between them. The CDR3 extends over 14 amino acids. Germline V gene sequence: CDR1 SGHTA, CDR2 FQGNSA. CDR3 region: CASSLFGGNNEQFF. The CDR3 DNA sequence: TGTGCCAGCAGCTTATTCGGCGGGAACAATGAGCAGTTCTTC.

CDR3: CASSLVVLAGFREQFF. The CDR3 DNA reads as TGTGCCAGCAGCTTAGTAGTCCTAGCGGGATTCCGCGAGCAGTTCTTC. The chain couples TRBV11-2 to TRBJ2-1, with 9 bases aligning to TRBD2. In germline, CDR1 is SGHAT, CDR2 FQNNGV. There are 16 residues in the CDR3. With V trimmed by 1 base and J by 10 bases, 11 bases remained unmatched.

The chain combines TRBV4-1 with TRBJ1-4; weak D call: TRBD1 (5 bases). The V gene's germline CDR1 is MGHRA and CDR2 YSYEKL. CDR3 length: 14 residues. The V end lost 5 bases, the J end lost 5 bases, and 12 bases lay between the germline ends. The CDR3 DNA sequence: TGCGCCAGCAGCTGGGACTTAAAAAATGAAAAACTGTTTTTT. Its translation: CASSWDLKNEKLFF.